Detailed here is one T cell receptor (beta chain). This sample was included in a study of blood T cell repertoires in COVID-19. The overall study: COVID-19 samples from acute and convalescent phases originated in the United States, Italy and Spain. T cells, B-cell-depleted T cells, or PBMCs supplied cDNA or gDNA.

Per the authors' pipeline: Researchers report that nucleated cell counts were estimated from reference gene primer amplification. TCRdb's table, derived via immunoSEQ multiplex PCR, lists solely in-frame clones and lacks some. The D gene and trimming were derived from the DNA, and the V and J assignments and clone size from that table. The profile shows around 400,000 clones, approximately 88% of them singletons. This CDR3 contains 16 residues. With 2 bases removed from V and 7 bases from J, the gap between germline ends came to 15 bases. Germline V CDR1 and CDR2: MNHNY, SVGAGI (reference sequence). The chain couples TRBV6-6 to TRBJ1-6; the D gene is possibly TRBD1 (5 bases). Sequencing was done on a sample of peripheral blood. This sequence originates from a man aged 40-50 years with acute or convalescent COVID-19. CDR3 sequence (DNA): TGTGCCAGCAGTTACGACAGCTCCCAAGAAAATTCACCCCTCCACTTT. The encoded protein is CASSYDSSQENSPLHF.